These T cell receptor beta chains were read from a single sample in a study of T cell responses to AZD1222 COVID-19 vaccine. Here immunoSEQ multiplex PCR was the method, and the copy in TCRdb shows in-frame clones only, minus some. The table has about 93,000 clones, approximately 83% seen once. Source: peripheral blood, taken on day 0 of AZD1222 vaccination. The receptors come from an adult in good health. Each CDR3 is given with its conserved first and last residue. The D gene is left open where the match is weak. Size is omitted from some rows. Given values are once, few, many or a class for expanded clones.

J	D	V	size	CDR3	DNA
TRBJ1-5	-	TRBV4-3	-	CASSQEFARSTQPQHF	TGCGCCAGCAGCCAAGAATTTGCAAGGTCTACTCAGCCCCAGCATTTT
TRBJ1-5	-	TRBV6-2/TRBV6-3	-	CASSSSILAFTNQPQHF	TGTGCCAGCAGTTCCTCGATTTTGGCCTTTACCAATCAGCCCCAGCATTTT
TRBJ1-5	-	TRBV18	-	CASSPTRAENQPQHF	TGTGCCAGCTCACCAACTAGGGCCGAAAATCAGCCCCAGCATTTT
TRBJ1-2	TRBD1	TRBV6-5	-	CASVRQGFVTHGYTF	TGTGCCAGCGTGAGACAGGGGTTTGTGACCCATGGCTACACCTTC
TRBJ2-1	-	TRBV11-2	-	CASSLINEQFF	TGTGCCAGCAGCTTAATCAATGAGCAGTTCTTC
TRBJ2-2	-	TRBV7-9	-	CASSLLSVGATGELFF	TGTGCCAGCAGCCTCTTATCCGTGGGAGCCACCGGGGAGCTGTTTTTT
TRBJ1-2	-	TRBV12-5	-	CASGASGRANYGYTF	TGTGCTAGTGGTGCATCTGGTAGGGCTAACTATGGCTACACCTTC
TRBJ2-2	-	TRBV14	-	CASSGSGAGELFF	TGTGCCAGCAGCGGGAGTGGGGCCGGGGAGCTGTTTTTT
TRBJ1-3	-	TRBV18	-	CASSSEVGSPGNTIYF	TGTGCCAGCTCATCCGAGGTGGGGAGCCCTGGAAACACCATATATTTT
TRBJ2-1	TRBD1	TRBV11-3	-	CASSIRGTVDNEQFF	TGTGCCAGCAGCATAAGGGGGACAGTTGACAATGAGCAGTTCTTC
TRBJ1-2	-	TRBV11-2	-	CASSSQGINYGYTF	TGTGCCAGCAGCTCGCAGGGGATTAACTATGGCTACACCTTC
TRBJ1-2	-	TRBV19	-	CASSIGGPDGYTF	TGTGCCAGTAGTATAGGGGGGCCCGATGGCTACACCTTC
TRBJ1-2	TRBD1	TRBV14	few	CASSANRQGYGYTF	TGTGCCAGCAGCGCCAATAGACAGGGATATGGCTACACCTTC
TRBJ1-3	-	TRBV10-3	-	CAISDVWAGRSGNTIYF	TGTGCCATCAGTGATGTTTGGGCAGGGAGATCTGGAAACACCATATATTTT
TRBJ1-5	-	TRBV21-1	-	CASSSGQDLRPQHF	TGTGCCAGCAGCAGCGGACAGGACCTTCGGCCCCAGCATTTT
TRBJ2-1	-	TRBV18	-	CASSPPSRSNEQFF	TGTGCCAGCTCACCACCGTCACGGAGCAATGAGCAGTTCTTC
TRBJ2-1	-	TRBV27	-	CASRGLPYNEQFF	TGTGCCAGCCGGGGGTTACCCTACAATGAGCAGTTCTTC
TRBJ1-2	-	TRBV19	-	CASSPNTWANDGYTF	TGTGCCAGTAGCCCTAATACTTGGGCGAACGATGGCTACACCTTC
TRBJ1-4	-	TRBV5-1	-	CASSLGQAGIEKLFF	TGCGCCAGCAGCTTGGGACAGGCGGGTATAGAAAAACTGTTTTTT
TRBJ1-1	-	TRBV10-3	-	CAISERQTNTEAFF	TGTGCCATCAGTGAGAGGCAAACGAACACTGAAGCTTTCTTT
TRBJ2-7	-	TRBV29-1	-	CSVSLTGLWGEQYF	TGCAGCGTTTCCCTTACAGGGCTTTGGGGCGAGCAGTACTTC
TRBJ1-1	-	TRBV16	-	CASSLSGQNTEAFF	TGTGCCAGCAGCCTCTCCGGTCAGAACACTGAAGCTTTCTTT
TRBJ2-7	-	TRBV2	-	CASTFREQYEQYF	TGTGCCAGCACCTTCCGGGAGCAATACGAGCAGTACTTC
TRBJ2-5	TRBD2	TRBV10-3	-	CAISGTSGRKTQYF	TGTGCCATCAGCGGGACTAGCGGGAGAAAGACCCAGTACTTC
TRBJ2-1	TRBD2	TRBV27	-	CASSPPPRLAGIYNEQFF	TGTGCCAGCAGTCCCCCACCCAGACTAGCGGGAATTTACAATGAGCAGTTCTTC
TRBJ1-2	-	TRBV2	-	CASTGSSYGYTF	TGTGCCAGCACCGGAAGTTCCTATGGCTACACCTTC
TRBJ1-5	-	TRBV20-1	-	CSASSGGRGGNQPQHF	TGCAGTGCTAGTTCCGGGGGCCGGGGGGGCAATCAGCCCCAGCATTTT
TRBJ2-1	-	TRBV19	-	CASRGGTAYNEQFF	TGTGCCAGTAGGGGAGGGACAGCCTACAATGAGCAGTTCTTC
TRBJ2-7	-	TRBV2	-	CASSEDHEQYF	TGTGCCAGCAGTGAAGACCACGAGCAGTACTTC
TRBJ2-7	-	TRBV27	-	CASSLRPAGEQYF	TGTGCCAGCAGTTTAAGACCCGCGGGAGAGCAGTACTTC
TRBJ2-1	-	TRBV7-2	-	CASSLVAGGEQFF	TGTGCCAGCAGCTTAGTCGCGGGTGGTGAGCAGTTCTTC
TRBJ2-2	-	TRBV5-6	-	CASSSLAGELFF	TGTGCCAGCAGCTCTTTAGCCGGGGAGCTGTTTTTT
TRBJ1-5	TRBD1	TRBV19	-	CASNQGGAGNQPQHF	TGTGCCAGCAATCAGGGGGGGGCAGGGAATCAGCCCCAGCATTTT
TRBJ1-2	TRBD1	TRBV5-1	few	CASTPTGEGGYTF	TGCGCCAGCACCCCGACAGGGGAAGGTGGCTACACCTTC
TRBJ2-7	-	TRBV27	-	CASSSPGLSHEQYF	TGTGCCAGCAGTTCCCCGGGGCTTAGCCACGAGCAGTACTTT
TRBJ2-5	TRBD2	TRBV7-3	-	CASSLTAGAGETQYF	TGTGCCAGCAGCTTAACCGCGGGAGCCGGAGAGACCCAGTACTTC
TRBJ2-1	-	TRBV11-3	-	CASSLDRSASSYNEQFF	TGTGCCAGCAGCTTAGATCGTAGCGCGAGCTCCTACAATGAGCAGTTCTTC
TRBJ2-5	TRBD2	TRBV11-2	-	CASSSWGTSGETQYF	TGTGCCAGCAGCTCATGGGGAACTAGCGGTGAGACCCAGTACTTC
TRBJ1-1	-	TRBV5-1	-	CASSSLNRDTTLAFF	TGCGCCAGCAGCTCTCTTAACCGGGACACCACCCTCGCTTTCTTT
TRBJ1-1	-	TRBV30	-	CAWSVQGNTEAFF	TGTGCCTGGAGTGTACAGGGAAACACTGAAGCTTTCTTT
TRBJ2-5	-	TRBV7-2	-	CASSLASTRETQYF	TGTGCCAGCAGCTTGGCTTCGACCCGGGAGACCCAGTACTTC
TRBJ2-1	TRBD1	TRBV5-1	-	CASSFPGQGQNNEQFF	TGCGCCAGCAGCTTTCCGGGACAGGGGCAGAACAATGAGCAGTTCTTC
TRBJ2-1	TRBD1	TRBV4-1	-	CASSPVIGQGAHEQFF	TGCGCCAGCAGCCCCGTAATAGGACAGGGGGCGCATGAGCAGTTCTTC
TRBJ2-1	-	TRBV9	-	CASSVGLDAYNEQFF	TGTGCCAGCAGCGTTGGGCTAGACGCTTACAATGAGCAGTTCTTC
TRBJ2-1	-	TRBV6-5	-	CASSYSQGGYNEQFF	TGTGCCAGCAGTTACTCCCAGGGAGGCTACAATGAGCAGTTCTTC
TRBJ1-5	-	TRBV27	-	CASSSGARQPYQPQHF	TGTGCCAGCAGTTCGGGGGCGAGACAACCTTATCAGCCCCAGCATTTT
TRBJ2-5	-	TRBV4-1	-	CASSQVRETQYF	TGCGCCAGCAGCCAAGTTAGGGAGACCCAGTACTTC
TRBJ2-7	-	TRBV14	-	CASSDTYEQYF	TGTGCCAGCAGCGATACCTACGAGCAGTACTTC
TRBJ1-1	TRBD1	TRBV5-8	-	CASSVQGRGAFF	TGTGCCAGCAGCGTACAGGGGCGCGGTGCTTTCTTT